Detailed here is one T cell receptor beta chain. These data belong to a study of blood T cell repertoires in COVID-19. Overall study: Italy, Spain and the United States were the sources of the convalescent and acute COVID-19 samples. Sources were T cells, B-cell-depleted T cells, or PBMCs; the material itself was cDNA or gDNA.

The CDR3 length is 15 residues. V shed 5 bases and J 7 bases; nucleotides not matched to a gene: 5. Germline V CDR1 and CDR2: SGHVS, FQNEAQ. In the study's own analysis: Amplified reference gene primers provided the basis for estimating nucleated cell counts. The method was immunoSEQ multiplex PCR; TCRdb's version includes in-frame clones alone and lacks a portion of them. V, J and clone size are those of that table, while D and trimming were read from the DNA. The sample shows around 250,000 clones, roughly 85% of them seen only once. Sequenced input: peripheral blood. This clonotype was sampled from a woman younger than 35 with acute or convalescent COVID-19. This chain joins TRBV7-8 and TRBJ2-2; 12 bases are a match to TRBD1. The CDR3 loop is CASSQGQGAVGELFF. Written as DNA, the CDR3 is TGTGCCAGCAGCCAGGGACAGGGGGCGGTCGGGGAGCTGTTTTTT.